The next 27 T cell receptor beta chains were all read from a single sample in a study of control samples from healthy donors and cancer patients. TCRdb's copy holds only in-frame clones and misses some; the assay was immunoSEQ multiplex PCR. The table records some 120,000 clones, over 75% of them present only once. The sequenced sample consisted of blood. These receptors originate from a middle-aged man in good health.

This clone was observed a single time. The chain recombines TRBV5-4 with TRBJ2-3; D is perhaps TRBD2 (5 bases). Trimming removed 4 bases from V and 0 bases from J, with 9 bases in between. Germline V gives CDR1 SGHNT, CDR2 YYREEE (reference sequence). This CDR3 spans 14 amino acids. The CDR3 DNA is TGTGCCAGCAGCCGACCGGGGAGCACAGATACGCAGTATTTT. Its protein is CASSRPGSTDTQYF. Looking up the rest from reference TRBV5-4 and TRBJ2-3 gives the full variable domain: ETGVTQSPTHLIKTRGQQVTLRCSSQSGHNTVSWYQQALGQGPQFIFQYYREEENGRGNFPPRFSGLQFPNYSSELNVNALELDDSALYLCASSRPGSTDTQYFGPGTRLTVL.

This chain uses TRBV2 with TRBJ1-4; D remains ambiguous. The V end lost 6 bases, the J end lost 0 bases, and 17 bases lay between the germline ends. Per the germline V gene, CDR1 is SNHLY and CDR2 is FYNNEI. The CDR3 has 17 residues. The CDR3 DNA reads as TGTGCCAGCAGCGTCGTGGCCTCTCGACCAACTAATGAAAAACTGTTTTTT. This gives the protein CASSVVASRPTNEKLFF.

V and J are TRBV7-6 and TRBJ2-7; 7 bases agree with TRBD1. CDR1 SGHVS and CDR2 FNYEAQ come from the germline V gene. V lost 3 bases, J lost 4 bases, and 9 bases stayed unmatched. The CDR3 covers 15 residues. The CDR3 loop reads CASSFGSGTDYEQYF. In DNA, the CDR3 is TGTGCCAGCAGCTTTGGGTCCGGGACAGATTACGAGCAGTACTTC.

The CDR3 DNA follows: TGTGCCAGAAGCTTGTGGACTTTTATGTTTGGGCCCCAGCATTTT. As protein: CARSLWTFMFGPQHF. The chain carries TRBV5-3 and TRBJ1-5, with D unresolved. TRBV5-3 is noted as an ORF with a role that remains uncertain. V was shortened by 1 base and J by 9 bases, with 17 bases between the two germline ends. The CDR3 has 15 residues.

The chain recombines TRBV5-1 with TRBJ1-2, with D maybe TRBD1 (6 bases). V lost 0 bases, J lost 0 bases, and 12 bases lay in between. Germline assignment: CDR1 SGHRS and CDR2 YFSETQ. CDR3 length equals 16 residues. CDR3 residues: CASSLGGQQANYGYTF. The DNA of the CDR3 is TGCGCCAGCAGCTTGGGCGGACAGCAAGCTAACTATGGCTACACCTTC.

This clone was counted only a few times. The chain joins TRBV5-4 to TRBJ2-1, with D maybe TRBD1 (6 bases). Germline CDR1 is SGHNT and CDR2 is YYREEE (reference sequence). This CDR3 contains 12 residues. V was trimmed by 0 bases and J by 15 bases, leaving 13 bases between them. The CDR3 protein is CASSLELGGRFF. Here the CDR3 DNA reads TGTGCCAGCAGCTTGGAATTAGGGGGAAGGTTCTTC.

V gene TRBV12-3 or TRBV12-4 combines with J gene TRBJ1-5, with D uncertain. There are 12 residues in the CDR3. The germline V and J ends were trimmed by 4 bases and 4 bases, with 5 bases remaining between them. CDR3 in amino acids: CASSYSNQPQHF. In nucleotides, the CDR3 is TGTGCCAGCAGTTATAGTAATCAGCCCCAGCATTTT.

The chain links TRBV20-1 to TRBJ2-6; D not resolved. V dropped 3 bases and J dropped 1 base, with 10 bases sitting between them. In germline, CDR1 is DFQATT, CDR2 SNEGSKA (reference sequence). The CDR3 contains 15 residues. The CDR3: CSASGSISGANVLTF. The CDR3 nucleotides read TGCAGTGCTAGTGGCAGCATTTCTGGGGCCAACGTCCTGACTTTC.

The chain joins TRBV14 to TRBJ2-5, with D hard to call. The CDR3 extends over 12 amino acids. The germline V gene has CDR1 SGHDN and CDR2 FVKESK. The ends were cut back, 1 base at V and 9 bases at J, with 9 bases in the middle. CDR3 nucleotide sequence: TGTGCCAGCAGCCAAGGGGGATCGGCCCAGTACTTC. Its translation is CASSQGGSAQYF.

V gene TRBV19 combines with J gene TRBJ1-1; D is perhaps TRBD1 (5 bases). Germline loops: CDR1 LNHDA, CDR2 SQIVND (reference sequence). The V gene lost 9 bases and the J gene lost 11 bases, with 16 bases spanning the gap. CDR3 length: 11 amino acids. The CDR3 sequence: CASRSQGAAFF. CDR3 sequence (DNA): TGTGCCAGCCGAAGCCAGGGTGCGGCTTTCTTT.

This chain connects TRBV14 to TRBJ1-3; 9 positions agree with TRBD1. The V gene's germline CDR1 is SGHDN and CDR2 FVKESK. After removal of 6 bases from V and 4 bases from J, the junction contained 10 bases not matched to a gene. The CDR3 has 16 amino acids. CDR3 in DNA: TGTGCCAGCAGTCGAACCCGGACAGGGGTCGGAAACACCATATATTTT. Translating gives CASSRTRTGVGNTIYF.

The chain carries TRBV19 and TRBJ2-2, with D maybe TRBD2 (5 bases). Trimming removed 5 bases from V and 1 base from J, with 11 bases in between. Germline loops: CDR1 LNHDA, CDR2 SQIVND (reference sequence). The CDR3 is 15 amino acids. The CDR3 nucleotides are TGTGCCAGTAGTTCGGGAATCTGGAACACCGGGGAGCTGTTTTTT. This codes for CASSSGIWNTGELFF.

The chain links TRBV5-1 to TRBJ1-6; D might be TRBD1 (6 bases). The CDR3 covers 15 residues. Germline assignment: CDR1 SGHRS and CDR2 YFSETQ. The V end lost 5 bases, the J end lost 9 bases, and 18 bases lay between the germline ends. CDR3 in amino acids: CASSQTGSDSSPLHF. The CDR3 DNA reads as TGCGCCAGCAGTCAAACCGGATCGGACAGTTCACCCCTCCACTTT.

Relative to its sample, this clone is medium-sized. V gene TRBV5-6 combines with J gene TRBJ1-5; TRBD1 agrees at 8 bases. CDR3 length: 15 residues. The V gene's germline CDR1 is SGHDT and CDR2 YYEEEE. After removal of 2 bases from V and 7 bases from J, the junction contained 8 bases not matched to a gene. DNA of the CDR3: TGTGCCAGCAGCTTTGGACAGGGATTCAGACAGCCCCAGCATTTT. Translating it yields CASSFGQGFRQPQHF.

This clone has more than one count but fewer than ten. J is TRBJ2-1 and V is TRBV20-1; D is ambiguous. CDR3 length: 11 residues. Germline CDR1 DFQATT, CDR2 SNEGSKA (reference sequence). Trimming took 6 bases from V and 7 from J, leaving 10 bases between them. CDR3 sequence (DNA): TGCAGTGCCCCAAGGGTGAATGAGCAGTTCTTC. Protein: CSAPRVNEQFF.

V usage is TRBV7-2 and J usage is TRBJ2-7; maybe TRBD1 (6 bases). This CDR3 contains 13 residues. Trimming left V 3 bases short and J 4 bases short, with 10 bases between. Germline-derived CDR1 and CDR2 are SGHTA and FQGNSA. The DNA of the CDR3 is TGTGCCAGCAGCTTCGACAGGCCATACGAGCAGTACTTC. It codes for CASSFDRPYEQYF.

The chain joins TRBV7-2 to TRBJ2-5, with 7 bases identical to TRBD1. CDR3 length equals 13 residues. The trim removed 4 bases at V and 3 bases at J, leaving 2 bases unmatched. Germline assignment: CDR1 SGHTA and CDR2 FQGNSA. The CDR3, as DNA: TGTGCCAGCAGCTCGGACAGGAAAGAGACCCAGTACTTC. Its protein product is CASSSDRKETQYF.

This clone was seen a single time. The chain recombines TRBV25-1 with TRBJ1-2; maybe TRBD1 (5 bases). Germline V gene lookup returns CDR1 MGHDK and CDR2 SYGVNS. Trimming cost V 8 bases and J 3 bases, with 16 bases left between them. The CDR3 loop spans 14 amino acids. Here the CDR3 reads CASGESWGDYGYTF. The CDR3 DNA sequence: TGTGCCAGCGGGGAGTCCTGGGGGGACTATGGCTACACCTTC.

CDR3 amino acids: CASSQAYETGTIYF. In DNA form, the CDR3 reads TGTGCCAGCAGCCAAGCTTATGAGACTGGGACCATATATTTT. The chain employs TRBV11-2 and TRBJ1-3; D unclear. The CDR3 has 14 residues. The germline gives CDR1 SGHAT, CDR2 FQNNGV. The germline V and J ends were trimmed by 5 bases and 10 bases, with 18 bases remaining between them.

The rearrangement uses TRBV19 and TRBJ1-2; D remains ambiguous. This CDR3 contains 12 residues. Deletions cut 6 bases from V and 3 bases from J, with 8 bases between. Germline V gene lookup returns CDR1 LNHDA and CDR2 SQIVND (reference sequence). The CDR3 sequence is CASRGSDYGYTF. CDR3 sequence (DNA): TGTGCCAGTAGAGGATCAGACTATGGCTACACCTTC.

This sequence joins TRBV30 and TRBJ1-2, with D perhaps TRBD1 (5 bases). The CDR3 has 15 amino acids. V lost 2 bases to trimming and J lost 0 bases, with 13 bases between them. Per germline, CDR1 GTSNPN and CDR2 SVGIG (reference sequence). The DNA for the CDR3 is TGTGCCTGGAGTAGACGACAGTTGACTAACTATGGCTACACCTTC. This gives the protein CAWSRRQLTNYGYTF.

The rearrangement joins TRBV30 to TRBJ2-2; no clear D. The ends were cut back, 0 bases at V and 4 bases at J, with 12 bases in the middle. From germline, CDR1 is GTSNPN and CDR2 SVGIG (reference sequence). This CDR3 spans 15 amino acids. The CDR3 DNA reads TGTGCCTGGAGTGTAGGCCTCGGTGTCACCGGGGAGCTGTTTTTT. Translating it yields CAWSVGLGVTGELFF.

This chain joins TRBV19 and TRBJ1-4, with a possible D match to TRBD1 (6 bases). The V end lost 3 bases, the J end lost 8 bases, and 19 bases lay between the germline ends. The germline CDR1 and CDR2 sequences are LNHDA and SQIVND (reference sequence). The CDR3 loop spans 16 amino acids. CDR3 DNA: TGTGCCAGTAGTATGTGGGGGCAGCCCTCGGGAGAAAAACTGTTTTTT. Translation: CASSMWGQPSGEKLFF.

The V gene is TRBV12-3 or TRBV12-4, the J gene TRBJ2-5, with 9 bases matching TRBD2. The junction had 4 bases not matched to a gene; V was cut back by 6 bases and J by 5 bases. The CDR3 has 13 amino acids. This CDR3 reads CASSPGTSETQYF. The DNA of the CDR3 is TGTGCCAGCAGCCCTGGGACTAGCGAGACCCAGTACTTC.

The chain carries TRBV5-6 and TRBJ1-3; no reliable D call. Germline CDR1 SGHDT, CDR2 YYEEEE. V was clipped by 4 bases and J by 3 bases, with 11 bases between them. The CDR3 is made up of 14 amino acids. Here the CDR3 reads CASSPRSNGNTIYF. CDR3 nucleotide sequence: TGTGCCAGCAGCCCCCGCTCTAATGGAAACACCATATATTTT.

This chain's CDR3 is CASRTPLTEQYF. The CDR3 DNA sequence: TGTGCCAGCAGGACCCCTCTGACCGAGCAGTACTTC. V is TRBV5-4 and J is TRBJ2-7, with D unclear. Trimming took off 5 bases at V and 6 bases at J, with 12 bases between the two ends. The CDR3 has 12 amino acids. Germline V CDR1 and CDR2: SGHNT, YYREEE (reference sequence).

The V and J genes are TRBV3-1 (or the pseudogene TRBV3-2) and TRBJ1-1, with D perhaps matching TRBD1 (6 bases). Per the germline V gene, CDR1 is LGHDT and CDR2 is YNNKEL (reference sequence). Trimming cost V 5 bases and J 1 base, with 11 bases left between them. This CDR3 contains 14 residues. The CDR3 region has the DNA TGTGCCAGCAGCGCCTCGACAGGGAACACTGAAGCTTTCTTT. This encodes CASSASTGNTEAFF.